Presented here are 14 T cell receptor beta chains from one specimen sequenced in a study of T-cell reconstitution after alpha-beta-depleted transplantation in children. Unique molecular identifiers tagged the TCRbeta library. MiXCR, applied by TCRdb to the PCR reads, yields one record per CDR3 protein. The data show 250,000 or so distinct CDR3 sequences, 8.2% seen once. The specimen was PBMCs, mostly from graft donor cells, collected 180 days after TCRalphabeta/CD19-depleted stem cell transplant. These receptors all stem from a male patient under 18 who had a stem cell transplant for acute lymphoblastic leukemia, so the T cells may come from the graft donor.

This clonotype occurred many times. The chain employs TRBV29-1 and TRBJ2-5; TRBD2 aligns across 10 bases. The CDR3 length is 14 residues. After removal of 7 bases from V and 7 bases from J, the junction contained 12 bases not matched to a gene. CDR1 and CDR2 from the germline V gene are SQVTM and ANQGSEA. The CDR3 sequence is CSAEGLAGEGTQYF. The CDR3 DNA reads as TGCAGCGCCGAGGGTCTAGCGGGAGAGGGGACCCAGTACTTC.

The sample holds many counts of this clonotype. This chain connects TRBV11-2 to TRBJ2-3; the match to TRBD2 covers 10 bases. Losses at the gene ends were 1 base for V and 11 bases for J; bases not matched to a gene: 12. CDR1 and CDR2 from the germline V gene are SGHAT and FQNNGV. The CDR3 runs to 16 residues. CDR3 residues: CASSLVQREGSLWQYF. CDR3 sequence (DNA): TGTGCCAGCAGCTTAGTCCAGCGGGAGGGTAGTCTGTGGCAGTATTTT.

This clonotype has at least ten counts. The V gene is TRBV20-1, the J gene TRBJ2-1; the D call may be TRBD1 or TRBD2 (5 bases each). Per germline, CDR1 DFQATT and CDR2 SNEGSKA (reference sequence). V gave up 3 bases and J gave up 2 bases, with 17 bases separating them. The CDR3 has 16 residues. The CDR3 loop is CSASHGAAPPYNEQFF. DNA for the CDR3: TGCAGTGCTAGTCACGGGGCAGCCCCCCCCTACAATGAGCAGTTCTTC.

The table lists this clonotype with many counts. The chain links TRBV7-6 to TRBJ2-2; D remains unclear. Trimming cost V 1 base and J 0 bases, with 12 bases left between them. There are 17 residues in the CDR3. CDR1 and CDR2 (germline): SGHVS, FNYEAQ. The CDR3 region has the DNA TGTGCCAGCAGCTTAGTTAGCAGCCTGACGAACACCGGGGAGCTGTTTTTT. It translates to CASSLVSSLTNTGELFF.

This clonotype was recorded many times. The chain is built from TRBV24-1 and TRBJ2-1, with D unclear. CDR3 size: 15 residues. The V gene's germline CDR1 is KGHDR and CDR2 SFDVKD. Trimming took 0 bases from V and 0 from J, leaving 5 bases between them. The CDR3 nucleotides read TGTGCCACCAGTGATTTGGGGGACTCCTACAATGAGCAGTTCTTC. It specifies CATSDLGDSYNEQFF.

This clonotype showed up many times. The chain joins TRBV24-1 to TRBJ2-7; 12 nucleotides line up with TRBD1. V was pared by 0 bases and J by 2 bases, with 7 bases of the junction left unmatched. The CDR3 covers 18 residues. Per the germline V gene, CDR1 is KGHDR and CDR2 is SFDVKD. In nucleotides, the CDR3 is TGTGCCACCAGTGATTTGAGGGGACAGGGGGCATTGACCTACGAGCAGTACTTC. This encodes CATSDLRGQGALTYEQYF.

This clonotype was seen at least ten times. The rearrangement links TRBV18 to TRBJ2-2, with a tentative D call TRBD2 (6 bases). Germline CDR1 is KGHSH and CDR2 is LQKENI. The CDR3 extends over 15 amino acids. Trimming took 3 bases from V and 3 from J, leaving 11 bases between them. The CDR3 DNA sequence: TGTGCCAGCTCACCGTGGGGGACTCACACCGGGGAGCTGTTTTTT. It yields the protein CASSPWGTHTGELFF.

There are many counts of this clonotype. The chain joins TRBV15 to TRBJ1-5; no firm D call. Germline values: CDR1 LNHNV, CDR2 YYDKDF (reference sequence). The germline V and J ends were trimmed by 0 bases and 3 bases, with 12 bases remaining between them. There are 16 residues in the CDR3. The CDR3, as DNA: TGTGCCACCAGCAGAGATCGAGCGCCGACCAATCAGCCCCAGCATTTT. The encoded protein is CATSRDRAPTNQPQHF.

This clonotype was counted at least ten times. The gene calls are TRBV6-1 and TRBJ1-6; D unclear. This CDR3 contains 15 residues. Germline assignment: CDR1 MNHNS and CDR2 SASEGT. V shed 6 bases and J shed 3 bases, with 12 bases lying between them. The CDR3 bases are TGTGCCAGCAGACGCCTACAAGTCTATAATTCACCCCTCCACTTT. Protein product: CASRRLQVYNSPLHF.

In its sample, this clonotype was seen many times. This chain links TRBV12-3 or TRBV12-4 with TRBJ2-6; D is perhaps TRBD1 (6 bases). V was trimmed by 5 bases and J by 0 bases, leaving 17 bases between them. The CDR3 contains 18 residues. CDR3 coding DNA: TGTGCCAGCAGTCCAGGGACAAGGAGCTTCTCTGGGGCCAACGTCCTGACTTTC. Its translation: CASSPGTRSFSGANVLTF.

This clonotype was counted at least ten times. The chain joins TRBV7-9 to TRBJ1-5; perhaps TRBD1 as D (5 bases). The germline gives CDR1 SEHNR, CDR2 FQNEAQ (reference sequence). Trimming removed 5 bases at V and 1 base at J, with 18 bases between. The CDR3 runs to 17 residues. The CDR3 region is CASSVMGDGKSNQPQHF. As DNA, the CDR3 is TGTGCCAGCAGCGTGATGGGGGACGGGAAGAGCAATCAGCCCCAGCATTTT. Full variable domain (rest looked up from reference TRBV7-9 and TRBJ1-5): DTGVSQNPRHKITKRGQNVTFRCDPISEHNRLYWYRQTLGQGPEFLTYFQNEAQLEKSRLLSDRFSAERPKGSFSTLEIQRTEQGDSAMYLCASSVMGDGKSNQPQHFGDGTRLSIL.

This clonotype was observed at least ten times. The chain carries TRBV27 and TRBJ2-7; 13 positions agree with TRBD2. This CDR3 is 15 amino acids long. The germline gives CDR1 MNHEY, CDR2 SMNVEV (reference sequence). V was clipped by 5 bases and J by 2 bases; unmatched bases: 3. In nucleotides, the CDR3 is TGTGCCAGCAGTCGCGGGACTAGCGGGACCTACGAGCAGTACTTC. This encodes CASSRGTSGTYEQYF.

This clonotype has ten or more counts. The V and J genes are TRBV29-1 and TRBJ2-2, with a possible D match to TRBD1 (6 bases). V was cut by 3 bases and J by 0 bases, with 8 bases left in between. This CDR3 region has 14 residues. CDR1 is SQVTM and CDR2 is ANQGSEA in the germline V gene. CDR3 loop: CSVDGTTNTGELFF. The DNA for the CDR3 is TGCAGCGTTGACGGGACAACGAACACCGGGGAGCTGTTTTTT.

This clonotype was seen many times. The chain links TRBV4-3 to TRBJ2-7; 9 bases align to TRBD1. The length of the CDR3 is 14 residues. Germline values: CDR1 LGHNA, CDR2 YSLEER. Trimming took 4 bases from V and 6 from J; bases not matched to a gene: 7. The CDR3 spells CASSLGQGLREQYF. CDR3 DNA sequence: TGCGCCAGCAGCCTGGGACAGGGCCTGCGCGAGCAGTACTTC.